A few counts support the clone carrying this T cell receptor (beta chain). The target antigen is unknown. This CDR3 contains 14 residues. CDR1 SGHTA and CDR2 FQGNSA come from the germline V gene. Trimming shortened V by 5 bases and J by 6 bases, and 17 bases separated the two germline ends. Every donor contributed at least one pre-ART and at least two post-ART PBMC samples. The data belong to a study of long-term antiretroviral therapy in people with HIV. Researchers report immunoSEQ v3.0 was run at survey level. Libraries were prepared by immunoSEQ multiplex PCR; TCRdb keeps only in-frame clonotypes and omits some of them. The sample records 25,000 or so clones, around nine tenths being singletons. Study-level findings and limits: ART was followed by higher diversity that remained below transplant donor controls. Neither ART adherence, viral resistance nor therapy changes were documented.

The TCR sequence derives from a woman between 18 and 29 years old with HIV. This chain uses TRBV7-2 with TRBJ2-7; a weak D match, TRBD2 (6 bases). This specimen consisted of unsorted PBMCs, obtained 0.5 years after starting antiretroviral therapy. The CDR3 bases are TGTGCCAGCAGCCCCTCTCTAGCGAGCGGCGAGCAGTACTTC. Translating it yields CASSPSLASGEQYF.